Reported below is one TCR beta chain. Its antigen is currently unknown. Profiled with immunoSEQ multiplex PCR; TCRdb holds only in-frame clones, not every one. The sample yields roughly 27,000 clones, roughly 85% seen once. This specimen comes from a study of regulatory dendritic cells for organ transplantation. V lost 7 bases and J lost 2; bases outside the gene matches: 8. The germline CDR1 and CDR2 sequences are SGHKS and YYEKEE (reference sequence). This CDR3 contains 15 residues. Study-wide points: Memory CD8+ T cells were the most oligoclonal; naive cells were highly diverse. Resting memory CD8+ T cells held the most alloreactive clonotypes.

FACS sorted CD4+ or CD8+ T cells into CD45RA+ naive and CD45RO+ memory. The V and J genes are TRBV5-5 and TRBJ2-1; 8 bases are shared with TRBD2. The receptor was isolated from a human donor in good health. The sequencing sample was made of memory CD4+ T cells from blood. Subset given: CD45RO+ memory T cells. The CDR3 is CASYYRGGPYNEQFF. The CDR3 DNA reads as TGTGCCAGCTACTACCGGGGGGGCCCCTACAATGAGCAGTTCTTC.